Presented here are 14 T cell receptor beta chains from one specimen sequenced in a study of cytomegalovirus exposure and HLA in healthy donors. In the PCR, 60 Vbeta and 13 Jbeta primers were used. TCRdb's table, derived via immunoSEQ multiplex PCR, lists solely in-frame clones and lacks some. The table shows 120,000 to 150,000 clones, with 60% to 80% occurring only once. What was sequenced was PBMCs. The receptors were gathered from a woman in her twenties or thirties in good health and CMV-seronegative.

The chain recombines TRBV7-3 with TRBJ2-1; the D gene is possibly TRBD1 (5 bases). The germline V gene has CDR1 SGHTA and CDR2 FQGTGA. V dropped 0 bases and J dropped 6 bases, with 9 bases sitting between them. The CDR3 is made up of 14 amino acids. Here the CDR3 reads CASSLTWQGNEQFF. The CDR3 DNA sequence: TGTGCCAGCAGCTTAACGTGGCAGGGCAATGAGCAGTTCTTC.

The chain joins TRBV5-6 to TRBJ1-2, with a possible D match to TRBD1 (6 bases). The germline V and J ends were trimmed by 3 bases and 1 base, with 13 bases remaining between them. Germline lookup yields CDR1 SGHDT and CDR2 YYEEEE. The CDR3 runs 15 residues. CDR3 sequence (DNA): TGTGCCAGCAGCTCACAGGGCAAGAGTAACTATGGCTACACCTTC. Amino acid sequence: CASSSQGKSNYGYTF.

The genes are TRBV5-1 and TRBJ2-7; 10 bases fit TRBD1. Germline-derived CDR1 and CDR2 are SGHRS and YFSETQ. This CDR3 is 16 amino acids long. The V segment lost 3 bases and the J segment 1 base; nucleotides outside the gene matches: 7. CDR3 sequence: CASSSDRGRGSYEQYF. DNA of the CDR3: TGCGCCAGCAGCTCAGACAGGGGGCGAGGGTCCTACGAGCAGTACTTC. Together with reference TRBV5-1 and TRBJ2-7, the CDR3 gives the full variable domain: KAGVTQTPRYLIKTRGQQVTLSCSPISGHRSVSWYQQTPGQGLQFLFEYFSETQRNKGNFPGRFSGRQFSNSRSEMNVSTLELGDSALYLCASSSDRGRGSYEQYFGPGTRLTVT.

The sample holds a few counts of this clone. The chain combines TRBV18 with TRBJ2-5, with D possibly being TRBD2 (5 bases). The CDR3 has 15 amino acids. Trimming pared 3 bases from V and 5 bases from J, leaving 16 bases between. CDR1 is KGHSH and CDR2 is LQKENI in the germline V gene. CDR3 in amino acids: CASSPLDSGIETQYF. The CDR3 DNA is TGTGCCAGCTCACCCCTGGACTCGGGGATCGAGACCCAGTACTTC.

The chain recombines TRBV25-1 with TRBJ1-1; no clear D gene. The V gene's germline CDR1 is MGHDK and CDR2 SYGVNS. Deletions cut 3 bases from V and 5 bases from J, with 16 bases between. This CDR3 comprises 15 residues. The CDR3 DNA is TGTGCCAGCAGTGACTCGGATCCGGGGAGAACTGAAGCTTTCTTT. The encoded protein is CASSDSDPGRTEAFF.

This clone appeared a single time. The chain is built from TRBV7-2 and TRBJ1-2, with TRBD1 as a possible D gene (5 bases). The CDR3 loop spans 16 amino acids. The V gene lost 0 bases and the J gene lost 1 base, with 12 bases spanning the gap. Germline V CDR1 and CDR2: SGHTA, FQGNSA. In DNA, the CDR3 is TGTGCCAGCAGCTTAGCCCTACAGGTGTTTAACTATGGCTACACCTTC. Translating gives CASSLALQVFNYGYTF.

This clone showed up just a few times. V gene TRBV28 combines with J gene TRBJ2-3; 8 bases align to TRBD2. With V trimmed by 7 bases and J by 4 bases, 4 bases remained unmatched. The CDR3 runs to 13 residues. Germline loops: CDR1 MDHEN, CDR2 SYDVKM. CDR3 sequence (DNA): TGTGCCAGCAACGGGGGGGCCCCAGATACGCAGTATTTT. It is translated as CASNGGAPDTQYF.

The chain uses TRBV27 and TRBJ1-3; D is unresolved. Germline CDR1 and CDR2: MNHEY and SMNVEV (reference sequence). This CDR3 has 15 amino acids. V lost 7 bases, J lost 0 bases, and 13 bases lay in between. This CDR3 is CASTLNGDSGNTIYF. The CDR3 coding sequence is TGTGCCAGCACCCTAAACGGGGACTCTGGAAACACCATATATTTT.

This clone was seen just once. A junction end diverges from the germline sequence, so it may reflect a read error. The chain uses TRBV7-9 and TRBJ1-6; D gene ambiguous. Germline CDR1 reads SEHNR; CDR2 reads FQNEAQ (reference sequence). The CDR3 loop spans 14 amino acids. CDR3 protein: CSSKPSSYNSPLHF. CDR3 coding DNA: TGTTCCAGCAAGCCTAGCTCCTATAATTCACCCCTCCACTTT.

This rearrangement joins TRBV7-2 to TRBJ2-7; 8 bases map to TRBD2. V shed 5 bases and J 6 bases; nucleotides not matched to a gene: 15. Germline V gives CDR1 SGHTA, CDR2 FQGNSA. The CDR3 totals 16 residues. The CDR3 DNA follows: TGTGCCAGCAGCCCCCCGGGAGGGCGGTTTGGGATCGAGCAGTACTTC. Residues: CASSPPGGRFGIEQYF.

This clone was seen more than once but under ten times. The chain joins TRBV4-1 to TRBJ2-7; 10 positions agree with TRBD2. This CDR3 spans 16 amino acids. V was clipped by 0 bases and J by 7 bases; unmatched bases: 9. CDR1 is MGHRA, CDR2 YSYEKL, per germline. The CDR3 DNA follows: TGCGCCAGCAGCCAAGATCGCCTAGCGGGGGAAAATGAGCAGTACTTC. This translates into CASSQDRLAGENEQYF.

The rearrangement joins TRBV5-1 to TRBJ2-1, with D perhaps TRBD1 (5 bases). The CDR3 sequence is 15 residues long. The V end lost 0 bases, the J end lost 1 base, and 8 bases lay between the germline ends. Looked up from germline, CDR1 is SGHRS and CDR2 is YFSETQ. The CDR3 DNA follows: TGCGCCAGCAGCTTGGCCAGGGCGTCCTACAATGAGCAGTTCTTC. It specifies CASSLARASYNEQFF.

The gene calls are TRBV6-6 and TRBJ2-1, with TRBD1 matching over 10 bases. Unmatched junction bases numbered 3, after V lost 4 bases and J lost 6 bases. Germline V CDR1 and CDR2: MNHNY, SVGAGI (reference sequence). This CDR3 is built from 14 residues. The CDR3: CASSSWTGGNEQFF. In nucleotides, the CDR3 is TGTGCCAGCAGTTCTTGGACAGGGGGCAATGAGCAGTTCTTC.

The genes are TRBV7-3 and TRBJ1-1; D not resolved. The CDR3 length is 13 residues. Germline V CDR1 and CDR2: SGHTA, FQGTGA. V lost 5 bases to trimming and J lost 1 base, with 8 bases between them. CDR3 residues: CASSPRQNTEAFF. CDR3 nucleotide sequence: TGTGCCAGCAGCCCTCGACAGAACACTGAAGCTTTCTTT.